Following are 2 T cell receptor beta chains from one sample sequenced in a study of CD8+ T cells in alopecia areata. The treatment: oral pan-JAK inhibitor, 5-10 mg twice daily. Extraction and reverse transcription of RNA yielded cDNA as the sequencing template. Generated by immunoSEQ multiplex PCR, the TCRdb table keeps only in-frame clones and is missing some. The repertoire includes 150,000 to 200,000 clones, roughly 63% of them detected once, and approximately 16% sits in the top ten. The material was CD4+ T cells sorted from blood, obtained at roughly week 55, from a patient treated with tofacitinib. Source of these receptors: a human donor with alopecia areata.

This chain's CDR3 is CAISESEMEAFF. The CDR3 coding sequence is TGTGCCATCAGTGAGTCGGAAATGGAAGCTTTCTTT. V is TRBV10-3 and J is TRBJ1-1, with D unclear. The CDR3 has 12 amino acids. The V gene's germline CDR1 is ENHRY and CDR2 SYGVKD. V was pared by 0 bases and J by 8 bases, with 7 bases between.

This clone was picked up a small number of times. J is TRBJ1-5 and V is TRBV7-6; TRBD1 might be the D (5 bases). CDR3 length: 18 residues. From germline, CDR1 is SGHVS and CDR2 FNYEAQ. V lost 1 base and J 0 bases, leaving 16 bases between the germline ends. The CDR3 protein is CASSLERGSPYSNQPQHF. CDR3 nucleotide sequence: TGTGCCAGCAGCTTAGAGAGGGGATCCCCGTATAGCAATCAGCCCCAGCATTTT.